Shown below are 25 T cell receptor beta chains from a single sample sequenced in a study of T cell responses to AZD1222 COVID-19 vaccine. Only in-frame clones appear in the TCRdb table, and some are missing; sequencing was by immunoSEQ multiplex PCR. The repertoire holds 200,000 or so clones, with about 90% as singletons. The material was peripheral blood, obtained on day 0 of MenACWY control vaccination. Receptors originate from an adult in good health.

The gene calls are TRBV7-9 and TRBJ2-7, with a weak D call TRBD1 (5 bases). V lost 4 bases to trimming and J lost 4 bases, with 11 bases between them. Germline CDR1 reads SEHNR; CDR2 reads FQNEAQ (reference sequence). CDR3 length: 13 residues. CDR3 loop: CASSSETAYEQYF. The CDR3 DNA follows: TGTGCCAGCAGCTCCGAGACAGCTTACGAGCAGTACTTC.

The chain combines TRBV19 with TRBJ1-4; D not certain. Germline CDR1 and CDR2: LNHDA and SQIVND (reference sequence). There are 13 residues in the CDR3. V was clipped by 1 base and J by 13 bases, with 13 bases between them. CDR3 amino acids: CASSIVTPGLLFF. CDR3 DNA: TGTGCCAGTAGTATAGTCACTCCGGGATTACTGTTTTTT. Full variable domain (rest looked up from reference TRBV19 and TRBJ1-4): DGGITQSPKYLFRKEGQNVTLSCEQNLNHDAMYWYRQDPGQGLRLIYYSQIVNDFQKGDIAEGYSVSREKKESFPLTVTSAQKNPTAFYLCASSIVTPGLLFFGSGTQLSVL.

The J gene is TRBJ2-7, the V gene TRBV6-5; 8 nucleotides match TRBD2. Germline V lookup: CDR1 MNHEY, CDR2 SVGAGI. The CDR3 runs 15 residues. The junction had 13 bases not matched to a gene; V was cut back by 5 bases and J by 7 bases. This CDR3 reads CASSPRKRETEEQYF. The CDR3 coding sequence is TGTGCCAGCAGTCCCCGAAAGCGGGAGACGGAGGAGCAGTACTTC.

The chain joins TRBV6-5 to TRBJ1-2, with 11 bases that match TRBD1. Germline V gene lookup returns CDR1 MNHEY and CDR2 SVGAGI. The V gene end was trimmed by 7 bases and the J gene end by 6 bases; junction bases not matched to a gene: 10. The CDR3 has 15 amino acids. The CDR3 sequence: CASTWRGQGVNGYTF. For the CDR3, the DNA is TGTGCCAGCACTTGGCGGGGACAGGGGGTGAATGGCTACACCTTC.

This clone appeared a few times. This rearrangement joins TRBV28 to TRBJ2-7, with D possibly being TRBD2 (5 bases). V was shortened by 1 base and J by 2 bases, with 6 bases between the two germline ends. The CDR3 runs 13 residues. Per the germline V gene, CDR1 is MDHEN and CDR2 is SYDVKM. The CDR3 DNA sequence: TGTGCCAGCAGTTTATACGGGGCCTACGAGCAGTACTTC. Translating gives CASSLYGAYEQYF.

The chain joins TRBV6-2 or TRBV6-3 to TRBJ1-6; TRBD1 matches 10 bases. CDR3 length equals 16 residues. The V gene's germline CDR1 is MNHEY and CDR2 SVGEGT. With 6 bases clipped from V and 7 bases from J, the junction kept 9 bases outside the gene matches. DNA for the CDR3: TGTGCCAGCAGCTCCCCCGGGACAGGGGTGAATTCACCCCTCCACTTT. Residues: CASSSPGTGVNSPLHF.

This clone was detected a few times. The chain links TRBV28 to TRBJ1-2; D is uncertain. V was shortened by 4 bases and J by 4 bases, with 13 bases between the two germline ends. The CDR3 contains 14 residues. Germline loops: CDR1 MDHEN, CDR2 SYDVKM. The CDR3 sequence is CASSYEGRGYGYTF. The CDR3 DNA reads as TGTGCCAGCAGTTATGAAGGTCGTGGCTATGGCTACACCTTC.

This chain joins TRBV3-1 (or the pseudogene TRBV3-2) and TRBJ2-4; possible D gene TRBD2, 5 bases. V lost 3 bases and J 0 bases, leaving 12 bases between the germline ends. The CDR3 consists of 16 residues. The germline CDR1 and CDR2 sequences are LGHDT and YNNKEL (reference sequence). The DNA of the CDR3 is TGTGCCAGCAGCCATCTGGCGGGTCGAGCCAAAAACATTCAGTACTTC. It is translated as CASSHLAGRAKNIQYF.

The genes are TRBV24-1 and TRBJ2-7; no firm D call. Trimming removed 0 bases at V and 5 bases at J, with 10 bases between. Germline values: CDR1 KGHDR, CDR2 SFDVKD. The CDR3 extends over 14 amino acids. The CDR3 DNA is TGTGCCACCAGTGATTTGCCGCCCGTCGACGAGCAGTACTTC. This encodes CATSDLPPVDEQYF.

The V and J genes are TRBV5-6 and TRBJ1-4, with no clear D. V lost 3 bases and J lost 8, with 29 bases in between. This CDR3 is 19 amino acids long. Germline CDR1 SGHDT, CDR2 YYEEEE. CDR3 amino acids: CASSSDLLDSRLMNEKLFF. CDR3 DNA sequence: TGTGCCAGCAGCTCGGACCTATTGGACTCTAGGCTCATGAACGAAAAACTGTTTTTT.

The count of this clone is one. The rearrangement links TRBV4-2 to TRBJ2-3; weak D call: TRBD2 (6 bases). The CDR3 runs 16 residues. Germline lookup yields CDR1 LGHNA and CDR2 YNFKEQ. V was clipped by 1 base and J by 2 bases, with 13 bases between them. The DNA for the CDR3 is TGTGCCAGCAGCCAAGTCCGGGACTCACTCACAGATACGCAGTATTTT. Amino acids: CASSQVRDSLTDTQYF.

The chain recombines TRBV4-2 with TRBJ2-7, with D possibly being TRBD1 (6 bases). CDR3 size: 20 residues. The germline V gene encodes CDR1 LGHNA and CDR2 YNFKEQ. The ends were cut back, 2 bases at V and 3 bases at J, with 29 bases in the middle. CDR3 nucleotide sequence: TGTGCCAGCAGCCAAAGGGCTAGGGATCCGGGACAACAACTCTACTACGAGCAGTACTTC. Protein sequence: CASSQRARDPGQQLYYEQYF.

This chain links TRBV4-2 with TRBJ2-3, with 13 bases aligning to TRBD2. J was trimmed by 4 bases and V by 1 base; bases with no gene match: 5. Per germline, CDR1 LGHNA and CDR2 YNFKEQ. The CDR3 length is 17 residues. CDR3 amino acids: CASSQGTSGRSADTQYF. The DNA for the CDR3 is TGTGCCAGCAGCCAAGGGACTAGCGGGAGATCGGCAGATACGCAGTATTTT.

A word on this clone: The identical CDR3 is also encoded by other nucleotide sequences in the sample. The J gene is TRBJ1-6, the V gene TRBV19, with TRBD1 identical over 10 bases. Per the germline V gene, CDR1 is LNHDA and CDR2 is SQIVND (reference sequence). The ends lost 6 bases at V and 6 bases at J; junction bases unmatched: 5. This CDR3 spans 15 amino acids. The CDR3 loop reads CASRLDRGSNSPLHF. DNA of the CDR3: TGTGCCAGTAGGCTGGACAGGGGGAGTAATTCACCCCTCCACTTT.

The chain combines TRBV6-1 with TRBJ2-3; 8 bases map to TRBD2. The CDR3 runs 16 residues. Germline assignment: CDR1 MNHNS and CDR2 SASEGT. V was pared by 1 base and J by 3 bases, with 6 bases of the junction left unmatched. This CDR3 reads CASSEVASGQTDTQYF. The CDR3 region has the DNA TGTGCCAGCAGTGAAGTGGCTAGCGGGCAGACAGATACGCAGTATTTT.

Only a few counts were recorded for this clone. The chain employs TRBV30 and TRBJ1-5; no definite D call. V lost 1 base and J lost 7, with 8 bases in between. There are 12 residues in the CDR3. The germline CDR1 and CDR2 sequences are GTSNPN and SVGIG (reference sequence). CDR3 amino acids: CAWSGVGQPQHF. The CDR3 nucleotides read TGTGCCTGGAGTGGGGTAGGGCAGCCCCAGCATTTT.

The V gene is TRBV3-1 (or the pseudogene TRBV3-2), the J gene TRBJ2-7, with TRBD2 matching 7 bases. Germline CDR1 LGHDT, CDR2 YNNKEL (reference sequence). J gave up 0 bases and V 3 bases, and 8 bases lay outside the gene matches. The CDR3 totals 16 residues. CDR3 coding DNA: TGTGCCAGCAGCCAGGGACTAACGTCGGACTCCTACGAGCAGTACTTC. This codes for CASSQGLTSDSYEQYF.

V usage is TRBV28 and J usage is TRBJ1-5, with no clear D. The V and J ends lost 5 bases and 6 bases respectively, with 14 bases between them. CDR3 length: 14 residues. Germline assignment: CDR1 MDHEN and CDR2 SYDVKM. Written as DNA, the CDR3 is TGTGCCAGCAGTGTACCGTACGAAGGTCAGCCCCAGCATTTT. Residues: CASSVPYEGQPQHF.

V gene TRBV13 combines with J gene TRBJ2-2, with 8 bases fitting TRBD2. J was trimmed by 5 bases and V by 5 bases; bases with no gene match: 7. The CDR3 contains 15 residues. The germline V gene encodes CDR1 PRHDT and CDR2 FYEKMQ (reference sequence). The CDR3 DNA reads as TGTGCCAGCAGCCCCGGGACTAGTTGGACCGGGGAGCTGTTTTTT. It encodes CASSPGTSWTGELFF.

A note on this clone: Other DNA sequences in the sample encode the same CDR3. The rearrangement uses TRBV30 and TRBJ1-1; no definite D call. This CDR3 spans 12 amino acids. Trimming shortened V by 5 bases and J by 4 bases, and 11 bases separated the two germline ends. Germline V lookup: CDR1 GTSNPN, CDR2 SVGIG (reference sequence). CDR3 DNA: TGTGCCTGGCGGGCCTTCGGCACTGAAGCTTTCTTT. This translates into CAWRAFGTEAFF.

Only a few counts were recorded for this clone. The J gene is TRBJ2-3, the V gene TRBV19; 8 nucleotides line up with TRBD2. The CDR3 has 16 residues. V lost 4 bases and J lost 0; bases outside the gene matches: 6. Germline-derived CDR1 and CDR2 are LNHDA and SQIVND (reference sequence). The CDR3 reads CASSNLAGSSTDTQYF. CDR3 DNA sequence: TGTGCCAGTAGTAACCTAGCGGGTTCTAGCACAGATACGCAGTATTTT.

This chain connects TRBV11-3 to TRBJ1-1; D is uncertain. The CDR3 covers 12 residues. Germline values: CDR1 SGHNT, CDR2 YENEEA. V lost 5 bases and J lost 4, with 8 bases in between. The CDR3 nucleotides are TGTGCCAGCAGCGTGGGCGGCACTGAAGCTTTCTTT. Translating gives CASSVGGTEAFF.

For this clone: A read error may produce the germline difference seen at one junction end. The chain couples TRBV29-1 to TRBJ2-7; TRBD2 matches at 8 bases. The CDR3 consists of 12 residues. CDR1 is SQVTM and CDR2 is ANQGSEA in the germline V gene. The CDR3 loop reads CSVDGGTREQYF. The CDR3 nucleotides are TGTAGCGTTGATGGCGGGACTAGGGAGCAGTACTTC.

The chain couples TRBV24-1 to TRBJ1-1; 11 bases are a match to TRBD1. Germline CDR1 is KGHDR and CDR2 is SFDVKD. The CDR3 sequence is 13 residues long. The V segment lost 7 bases and the J segment 3 bases; nucleotides outside the gene matches: 0. CDR3 loop: CATRGQGDTEAFF. CDR3 nucleotide sequence: TGTGCCACCAGGGGACAGGGGGACACTGAAGCTTTCTTT.

The chain employs TRBV11-2 and TRBJ2-7, with D possibly being TRBD2 (5 bases). CDR1 and CDR2 (germline): SGHAT, FQNNGV. This CDR3 comprises 14 residues. Trimming took off 8 bases at V and 4 bases at J, with 18 bases between the two ends. CDR3 region: CASPGRGAKYEQYF. In DNA form, the CDR3 reads TGTGCCAGCCCAGGTCGGGGAGCAAAGTACGAGCAGTACTTC.